Here is one T cell receptor beta chain with its context. As processed by the authors: The authors estimated nucleated cell counts from reference gene primer amplification. The assay was immunoSEQ multiplex PCR, and TCRdb's table has in-frame clones only and misses some. V and J calls and clone size are given by that table; D and trimming were obtained from the DNA. The sample has approximately 310,000 clones, 80% to 90% seen once; the top ten hold over 2%. V was trimmed by 0 bases and J by 0 bases, leaving 7 bases between them. The CDR3 loop spans 16 amino acids. Germline V CDR1 and CDR2: SGHNT, YYREEE (reference sequence). Participant ages covered about 18 to 89 years across about two dozen US areas. Assignments of participants to cohorts depended upon their own reported clinical history. This entry comes from a study of blood T cell repertoires in COVID-19.

The material sequenced was PBMCs or T cells enriched from blood (not recorded which). The sequence derives from a man aged 25 to 40 who had recovered from COVID-19. This chain uses TRBV5-4 with TRBJ2-6, with a weak D call TRBD1 (5 bases). The CDR3 protein is CASSLGQTSGANVLTF. In nucleotides, the CDR3 is TGTGCCAGCAGCTTGGGACAGACCTCTGGGGCCAACGTCCTGACTTTC.